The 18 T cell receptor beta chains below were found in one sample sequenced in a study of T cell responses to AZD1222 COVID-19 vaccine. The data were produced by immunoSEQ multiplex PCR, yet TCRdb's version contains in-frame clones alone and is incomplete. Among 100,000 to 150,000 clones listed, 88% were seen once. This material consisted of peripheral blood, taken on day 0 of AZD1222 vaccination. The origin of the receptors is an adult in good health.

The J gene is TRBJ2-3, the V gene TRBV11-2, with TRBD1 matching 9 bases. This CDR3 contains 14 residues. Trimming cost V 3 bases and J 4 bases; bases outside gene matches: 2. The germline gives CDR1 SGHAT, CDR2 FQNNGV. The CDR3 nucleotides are TGTGCCAGCAGCTTCACAGGGGGCCCAGATACGCAGTATTTT. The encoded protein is CASSFTGGPDTQYF.

The CDR3 coding sequence is TGCGCCAGCAGCCGTGACACGATCTCTGGAAACACCATATATTTT. This sequence encodes CASSRDTISGNTIYF. This rearrangement joins TRBV4-1 to TRBJ1-3; D not resolved. The CDR3 has 15 residues. V was pared by 4 bases and J by 0 bases, with 10 bases between. CDR1 is MGHRA, CDR2 YSYEKL, per germline.

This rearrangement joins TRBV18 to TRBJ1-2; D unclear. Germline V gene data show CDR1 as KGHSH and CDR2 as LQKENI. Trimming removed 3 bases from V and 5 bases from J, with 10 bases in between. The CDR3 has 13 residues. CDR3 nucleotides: TGTGCCAGCTCACCCCGGACGGGATATGGCTACACCTTC. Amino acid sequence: CASSPRTGYGYTF.

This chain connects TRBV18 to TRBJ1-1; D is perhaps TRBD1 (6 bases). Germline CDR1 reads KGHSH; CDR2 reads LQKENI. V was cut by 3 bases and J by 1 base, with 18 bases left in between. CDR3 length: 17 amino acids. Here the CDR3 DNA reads TGTGCCAGCTCACCTCCAGGGACAACCGCCTCGAACACTGAAGCTTTCTTT. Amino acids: CASSPPGTTASNTEAFF.

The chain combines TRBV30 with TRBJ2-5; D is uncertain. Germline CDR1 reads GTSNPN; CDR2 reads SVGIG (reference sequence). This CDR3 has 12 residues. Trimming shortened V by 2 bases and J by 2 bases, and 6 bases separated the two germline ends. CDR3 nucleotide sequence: TGTGCCTGGAGTACCCAGCAAGAGACCCAGTACTTC. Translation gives CAWSTQQETQYF.

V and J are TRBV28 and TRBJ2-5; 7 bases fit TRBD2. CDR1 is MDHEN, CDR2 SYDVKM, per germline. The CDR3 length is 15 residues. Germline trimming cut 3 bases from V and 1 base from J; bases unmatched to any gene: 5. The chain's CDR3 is CASSFSSGTQETQYF. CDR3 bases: TGTGCCAGCAGTTTCTCCAGCGGGACCCAAGAGACCCAGTACTTC.

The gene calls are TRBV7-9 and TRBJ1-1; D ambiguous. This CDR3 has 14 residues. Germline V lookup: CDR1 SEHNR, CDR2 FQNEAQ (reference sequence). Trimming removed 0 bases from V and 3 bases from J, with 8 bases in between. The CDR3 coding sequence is TGTGCCAGCAGCTTAGCAGGGCGGGACACTGAAGCTTTCTTT. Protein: CASSLAGRDTEAFF.

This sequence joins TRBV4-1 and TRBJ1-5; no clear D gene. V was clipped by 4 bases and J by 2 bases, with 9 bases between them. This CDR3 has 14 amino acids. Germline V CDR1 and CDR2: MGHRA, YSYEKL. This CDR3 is CASSPVGGNQPQHF. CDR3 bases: TGCGCCAGCAGCCCCGTTGGGGGCAATCAGCCCCAGCATTTT.

The CDR3 nucleotides are TGTGCCAGCAGCCTCTGGCAGGGAAAGAATTCACCCCTCCACTTT. It is translated as CASSLWQGKNSPLHF. The rearrangement joins TRBV6-5 to TRBJ1-6, with D tentatively TRBD1 (5 bases). V shed 6 bases and J shed 7 bases, with 16 bases lying between them. CDR1 and CDR2 from the germline V gene are MNHEY and SVGAGI. The CDR3 spans 15 residues.

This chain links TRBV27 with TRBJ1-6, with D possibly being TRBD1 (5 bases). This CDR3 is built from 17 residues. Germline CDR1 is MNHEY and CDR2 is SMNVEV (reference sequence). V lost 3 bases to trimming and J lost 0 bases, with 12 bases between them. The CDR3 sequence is CASSLTAQSSYNSPLHF. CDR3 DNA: TGTGCCAGCAGTTTGACAGCCCAGAGCTCCTATAATTCACCCCTCCACTTT.

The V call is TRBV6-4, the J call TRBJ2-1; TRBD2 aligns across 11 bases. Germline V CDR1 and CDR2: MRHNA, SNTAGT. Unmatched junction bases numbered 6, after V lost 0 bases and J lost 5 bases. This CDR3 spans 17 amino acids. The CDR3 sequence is CASSDSGVAGGNNEQFF. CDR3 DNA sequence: TGTGCCAGCAGTGACTCAGGAGTAGCGGGGGGGAACAATGAGCAGTTCTTC.

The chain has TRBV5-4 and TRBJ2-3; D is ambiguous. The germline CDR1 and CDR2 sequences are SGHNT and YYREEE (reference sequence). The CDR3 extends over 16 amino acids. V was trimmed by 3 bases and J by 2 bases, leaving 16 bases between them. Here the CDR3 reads CASSYDSLPPTDTQYF. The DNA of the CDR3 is TGTGCCAGCAGCTATGACTCGCTACCTCCCACAGATACGCAGTATTTT.

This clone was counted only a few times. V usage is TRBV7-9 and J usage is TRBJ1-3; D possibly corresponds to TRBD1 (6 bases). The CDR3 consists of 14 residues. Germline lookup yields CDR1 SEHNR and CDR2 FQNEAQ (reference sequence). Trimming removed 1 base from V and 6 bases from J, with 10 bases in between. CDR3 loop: CASSLDPGENTIYF. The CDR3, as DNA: TGTGCCAGCAGCTTAGATCCAGGGGAAAACACCATATATTTT.

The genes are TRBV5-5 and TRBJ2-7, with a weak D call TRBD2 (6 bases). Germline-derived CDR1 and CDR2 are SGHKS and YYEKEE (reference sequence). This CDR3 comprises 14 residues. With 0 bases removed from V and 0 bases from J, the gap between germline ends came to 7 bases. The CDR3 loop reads CASSLVGGSYEQYF. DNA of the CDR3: TGTGCCAGCAGCTTGGTCGGGGGCTCCTACGAGCAGTACTTC.

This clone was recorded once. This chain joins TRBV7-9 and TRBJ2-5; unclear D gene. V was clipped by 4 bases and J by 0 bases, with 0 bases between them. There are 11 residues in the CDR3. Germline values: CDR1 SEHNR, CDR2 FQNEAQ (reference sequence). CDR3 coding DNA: TGTGCCAGCAGCTACCAAGAGACCCAGTACTTC. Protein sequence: CASSYQETQYF.

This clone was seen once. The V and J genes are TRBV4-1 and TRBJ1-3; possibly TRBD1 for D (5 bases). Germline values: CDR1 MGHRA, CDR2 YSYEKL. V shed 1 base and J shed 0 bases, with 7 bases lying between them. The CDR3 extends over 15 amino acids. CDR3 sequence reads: CASSQAGASGNTIYF. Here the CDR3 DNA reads TGCGCCAGCAGCCAAGCCGGGGCCTCTGGAAACACCATATATTTT.

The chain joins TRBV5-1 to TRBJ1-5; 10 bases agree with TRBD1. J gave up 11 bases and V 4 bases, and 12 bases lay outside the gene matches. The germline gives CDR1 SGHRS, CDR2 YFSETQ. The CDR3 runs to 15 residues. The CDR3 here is CASSLGGTGVQAQHF. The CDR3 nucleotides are TGCGCCAGCAGCCTCGGTGGGACAGGGGTCCAAGCCCAGCATTTT. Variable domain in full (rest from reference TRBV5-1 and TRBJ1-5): KAGVTQTPRYLIKTRGQQVTLSCSPISGHRSVSWYQQTPGQGLQFLFEYFSETQRNKGNFPGRFSGRQFSNSRSEMNVSTLELGDSALYLCASSLGGTGVQAQHFGDGTRLSIL.

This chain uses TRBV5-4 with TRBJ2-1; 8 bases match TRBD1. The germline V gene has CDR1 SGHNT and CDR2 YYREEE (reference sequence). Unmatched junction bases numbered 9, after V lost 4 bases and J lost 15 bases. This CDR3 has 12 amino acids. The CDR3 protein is CASSDRDRRAFF. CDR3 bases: TGTGCCAGCAGCGACCGGGACAGGAGGGCGTTCTTC. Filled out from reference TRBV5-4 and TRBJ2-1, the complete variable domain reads ETGVTQSPTHLIKTRGQQVTLRCSSQSGHNTVSWYQQALGQGPQFIFQYYREEENGRGNFPPRFSGLQFPNYSSELNVNALELDDSALYLCASSDRDRRAFFGPGTRLTVL.